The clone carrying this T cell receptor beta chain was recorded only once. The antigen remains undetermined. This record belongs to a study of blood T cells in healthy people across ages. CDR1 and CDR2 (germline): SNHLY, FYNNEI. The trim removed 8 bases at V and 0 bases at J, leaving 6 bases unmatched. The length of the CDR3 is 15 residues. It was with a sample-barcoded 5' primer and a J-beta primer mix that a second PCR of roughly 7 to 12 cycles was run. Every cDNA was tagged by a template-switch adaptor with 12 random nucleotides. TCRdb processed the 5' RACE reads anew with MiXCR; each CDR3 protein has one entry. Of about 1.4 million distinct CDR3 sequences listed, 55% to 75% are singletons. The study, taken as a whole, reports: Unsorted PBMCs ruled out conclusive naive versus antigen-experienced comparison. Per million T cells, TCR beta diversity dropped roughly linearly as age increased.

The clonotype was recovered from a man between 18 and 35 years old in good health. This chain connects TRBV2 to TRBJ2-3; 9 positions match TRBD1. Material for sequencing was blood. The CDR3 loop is CASEDRGRSTDTQYF. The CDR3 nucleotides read TGTGCCAGCGAGGACAGGGGCAGGAGCACAGATACGCAGTATTTT.